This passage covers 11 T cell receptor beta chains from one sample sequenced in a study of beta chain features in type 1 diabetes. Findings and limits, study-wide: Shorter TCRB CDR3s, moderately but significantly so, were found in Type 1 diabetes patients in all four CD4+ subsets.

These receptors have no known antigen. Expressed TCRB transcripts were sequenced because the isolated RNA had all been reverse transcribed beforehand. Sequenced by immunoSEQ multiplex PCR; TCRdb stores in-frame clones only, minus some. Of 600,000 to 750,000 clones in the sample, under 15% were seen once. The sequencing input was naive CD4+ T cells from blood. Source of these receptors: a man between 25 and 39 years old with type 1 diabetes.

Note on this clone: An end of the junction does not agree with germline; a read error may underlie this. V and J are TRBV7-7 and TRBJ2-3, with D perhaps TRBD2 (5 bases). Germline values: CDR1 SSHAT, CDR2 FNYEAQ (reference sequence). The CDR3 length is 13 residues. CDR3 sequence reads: CASSLAGKDTQYF. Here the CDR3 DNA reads TGTGCTAGCAGCTTAGCCGGGAAAGATACGCAGTATTTT.

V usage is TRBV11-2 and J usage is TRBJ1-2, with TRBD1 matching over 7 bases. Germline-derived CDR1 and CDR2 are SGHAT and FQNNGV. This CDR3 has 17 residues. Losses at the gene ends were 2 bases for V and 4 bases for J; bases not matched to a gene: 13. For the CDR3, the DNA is TGTGCCAGCAGCTTATCGTACAGGGGCGAGGTTGGCTATGGCTACACCTTC. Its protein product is CASSLSYRGEVGYGYTF. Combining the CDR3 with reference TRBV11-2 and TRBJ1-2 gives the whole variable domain EAGVAQSPRYKIIEKRQSVAFWCNPISGHATLYWYQQILGQGPKLLIQFQNNGVVDDSQLPKDRFSAERLKGVDSTLKIQPAKLEDSAVYLCASSLSYRGEVGYGYTFGSGTRLTVV.

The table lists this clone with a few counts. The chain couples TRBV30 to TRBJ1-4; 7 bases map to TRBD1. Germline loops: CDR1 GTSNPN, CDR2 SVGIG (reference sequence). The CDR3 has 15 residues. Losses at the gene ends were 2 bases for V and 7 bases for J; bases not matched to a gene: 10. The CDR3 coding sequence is TGTGCCTGGAGTCCTCTACAGGGGACGCGTGAAAAACTGTTTTTT. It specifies CAWSPLQGTREKLFF.

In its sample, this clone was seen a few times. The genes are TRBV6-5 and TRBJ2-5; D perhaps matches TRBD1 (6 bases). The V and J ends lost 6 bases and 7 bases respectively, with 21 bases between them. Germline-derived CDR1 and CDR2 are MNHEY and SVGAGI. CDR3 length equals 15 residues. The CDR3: CASRERTANGGTQYF. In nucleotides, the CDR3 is TGTGCCAGCAGAGAAAGGACAGCTAATGGGGGGACCCAGTACTTC.

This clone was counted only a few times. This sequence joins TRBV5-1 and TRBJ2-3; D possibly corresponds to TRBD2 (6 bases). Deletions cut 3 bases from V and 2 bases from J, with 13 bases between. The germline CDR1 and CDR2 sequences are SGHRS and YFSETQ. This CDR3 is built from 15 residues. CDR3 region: CASSSGGTSTDTQYF. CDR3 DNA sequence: TGCGCCAGCAGCTCCGGAGGGACCTCCACAGATACGCAGTATTTT. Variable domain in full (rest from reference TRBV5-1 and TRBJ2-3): KAGVTQTPRYLIKTRGQQVTLSCSPISGHRSVSWYQQTPGQGLQFLFEYFSETQRNKGNFPGRFSGRQFSNSRSEMNVSTLELGDSALYLCASSSGGTSTDTQYFGPGTRLTVL.

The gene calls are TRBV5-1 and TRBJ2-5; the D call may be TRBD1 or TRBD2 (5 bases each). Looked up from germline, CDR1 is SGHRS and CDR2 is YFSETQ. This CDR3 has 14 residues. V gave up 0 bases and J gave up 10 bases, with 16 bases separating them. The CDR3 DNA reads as TGCGCCAGCAGCTTGGTCTTTCGGGCGAGGGGCCAGTACTTC. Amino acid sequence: CASSLVFRARGQYF. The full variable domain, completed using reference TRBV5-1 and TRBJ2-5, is KAGVTQTPRYLIKTRGQQVTLSCSPISGHRSVSWYQQTPGQGLQFLFEYFSETQRNKGNFPGRFSGRQFSNSRSEMNVSTLELGDSALYLCASSLVFRARGQYFGPGTRLLVL.

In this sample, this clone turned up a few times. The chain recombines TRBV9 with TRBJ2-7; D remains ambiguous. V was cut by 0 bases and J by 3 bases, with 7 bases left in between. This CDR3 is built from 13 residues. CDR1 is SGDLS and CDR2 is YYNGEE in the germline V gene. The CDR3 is CASSVAVSYEQYF. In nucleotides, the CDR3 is TGTGCCAGCAGCGTAGCGGTGAGCTACGAGCAGTACTTC.

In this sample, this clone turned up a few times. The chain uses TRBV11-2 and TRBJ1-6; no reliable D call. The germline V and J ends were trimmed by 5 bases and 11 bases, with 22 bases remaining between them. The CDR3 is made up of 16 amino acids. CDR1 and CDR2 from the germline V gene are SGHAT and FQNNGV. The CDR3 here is CASSQGGWTRSAPLHF. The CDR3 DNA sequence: TGTGCCAGCAGCCAAGGTGGATGGACGCGGAGTGCACCCCTCCACTTT.

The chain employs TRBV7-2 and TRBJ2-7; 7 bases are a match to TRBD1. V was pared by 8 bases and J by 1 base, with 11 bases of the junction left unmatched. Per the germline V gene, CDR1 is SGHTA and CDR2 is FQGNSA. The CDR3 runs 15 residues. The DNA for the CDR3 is TGTGCCAGCTGGATACACGGGACAGTGTCCTACGAGCAGTACTTC. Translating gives CASWIHGTVSYEQYF.

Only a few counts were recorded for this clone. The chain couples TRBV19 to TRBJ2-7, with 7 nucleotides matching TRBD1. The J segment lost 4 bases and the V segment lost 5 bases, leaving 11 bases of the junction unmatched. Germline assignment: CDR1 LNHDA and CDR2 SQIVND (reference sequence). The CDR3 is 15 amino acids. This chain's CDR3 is CASSLGTVDVYEQYF. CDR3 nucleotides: TGTGCCAGTAGTTTGGGGACAGTCGACGTTTACGAGCAGTACTTC.

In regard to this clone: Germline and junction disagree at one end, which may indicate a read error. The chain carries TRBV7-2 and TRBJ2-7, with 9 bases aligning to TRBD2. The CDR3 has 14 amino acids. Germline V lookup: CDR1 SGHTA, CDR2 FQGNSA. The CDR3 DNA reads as TGTGCCAGCAGCCTAGCGGGGATTCCCTACGAGCAGTACTTC. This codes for CASSLAGIPYEQYF.